The rows below give T cell receptor beta chains drawn from one sample of a study of CD8+ T cells in alopecia areata. Sequencing was performed with immunoSEQ multiplex PCR; in TCRdb, only in-frame clones are kept and a portion is missing. The sample holds about 13,000 clones; around 67% are singletons and the top ten take around 7%. The sample in question was skin, obtained at week 4, from a patient treated with tofacitinib. These receptor sequences come from a human donor with alopecia areata. Both conserved end residues are part of each CDR3. The order of the fields is clone size, J gene, D gene, V gene, CDR3 protein, CDR3 DNA. D genes are given only for firm matches. Clone size, where shown, is once, few, many, or a class for clones that have expanded.

-	TRBJ1-4	-	TRBV5-6	CASSLGQGGEKLFF	TGTGCCAGCAGCTTGGGGCAGGGAGGCGAAAAACTGTTTTTT
-	TRBJ2-7	TRBD2	TRBV10-3	CATGSSGGGSYEQYF	TGTGCCACCGGTTCAAGCGGGGGGGGCTCCTACGAGCAGTACTTC
-	TRBJ2-2	TRBD2	TRBV2	CASSEASGDTGELFF	TGTGCCAGCAGTGAAGCTAGCGGGGACACCGGGGAGCTGTTTTTT
-	TRBJ2-7	-	TRBV5-1	CASSGLEGPLSYEQYF	TGCGCCAGCAGCGGGTTAGAGGGACCCCTCTCCTACGAGCAGTACTTC
-	TRBJ1-5	-	TRBV27	CASSPFWGHQPQHF	TGTGCCAGCAGTCCCTTCTGGGGGCATCAGCCCCAGCATTTT
-	TRBJ1-6	-	TRBV11-3	CASSLEQGGNSPLHF	TGTGCCAGCAGCTTAGAACAGGGCGGTAATTCACCCCTCCACTTT
-	TRBJ2-6	TRBD1	TRBV7-2	CASSRQGSGANVLTF	TGTGCCAGCAGCCGACAGGGGTCTGGGGCCAACGTCCTGACTTTC
-	TRBJ2-7	-	TRBV10-3	CAISDPLGGNYEQYF	TGTGCCATCAGTGACCCTCTGGGGGGCAACTACGAGCAGTACTTC
-	TRBJ2-5	-	TRBV10-1	CASSEFQGLGETQYF	TGCGCCAGCAGTGAGTTTCAGGGCCTTGGGGAGACCCAGTACTTC
few	TRBJ2-6	-	TRBV6-5	CASSYGQGYGANVLTF	TGTGCCAGCAGTTACGGGCAGGGTTATGGGGCCAACGTCCTGACTTTC
-	TRBJ2-3	TRBD2	TRBV7-8	CASSSQRGPTDTQYF	TGTGCCAGCAGCTCTCAGCGGGGGCCCACAGATACGCAGTATTTT
-	TRBJ1-1	-	TRBV10-3	CAAGPGRTLNTEAFF	TGTGCCGCAGGCCCTGGCAGAACCTTGAACACTGAAGCTTTCTTT
-	TRBJ2-3	-	TRBV4-1	CASSPQGRGPRGDTQYF	TGCGCCAGCAGCCCTCAGGGGCGGGGGCCGAGGGGAGATACGCAGTATTTT
-	TRBJ2-1	TRBD2	TRBV2	CASRPPRTSGPNEQFF	TGTGCCAGCAGACCACCCCGGACTAGCGGACCCAATGAGCAGTTCTTC
few	TRBJ1-4	-	TRBV4-3	CASSRKTGPQTNEKLFF	TGCGCCAGCAGCCGAAAAACAGGGCCCCAAACTAATGAAAAACTGTTTTTT
-	TRBJ1-1	TRBD1	TRBV7-9	CASSSTGRSTEAFF	TGTGCCAGCAGCTCGACAGGGAGGAGCACTGAAGCTTTCTTT
-	TRBJ2-1	TRBD2	TRBV4-1	CASSQYPSSGGRTNYNEQFF	TGCGCCAGCAGCCAATACCCGTCTAGCGGGGGCAGAACAAATTACAATGAGCAGTTCTTC
once	TRBJ2-5	-	TRBV7-9	CASSQLWGRETQYF	TGTGCCAGCAGCCAACTATGGGGGCGAGAGACCCAGTACTTC
-	TRBJ2-1	TRBD2	TRBV13	CASSLETIAGGKYNEQFF	TGTGCCAGCAGCTTAGAGACGATCGCGGGGGGCAAGTACAATGAGCAGTTCTTC
-	TRBJ2-1	-	TRBV6-5	CASRSRGGRNEQFF	TGTGCCAGCCGGTCCCGGGGCGGCCGCAATGAGCAGTTCTTC
-	TRBJ1-1	-	TRBV6-5	CASSMPGAYNTEAFF	TGTGCCAGTTCCATGCCAGGGGCCTACAACACTGAAGCTTTCTTT
-	TRBJ1-5	-	TRBV23-1	CASSQFHDGVSNQPQHF	TGCGCCAGCAGTCAATTCCACGATGGGGTAAGCAATCAGCCCCAGCATTTT
-	TRBJ2-1	-	TRBV6-6	CASSSTGTPYNEQFF	TGTGCCAGCAGTTCTACCGGGACCCCATACAATGAGCAGTTCTTC
-	TRBJ2-1	TRBD2	TRBV30	CAWSRGLAEREQFF	TGTGCCTGGAGTCGGGGACTAGCGGAACGTGAGCAGTTCTTC
-	TRBJ2-3	-	TRBV11-2	CASSLRGGNTQYF	TGTGCCAGCAGCTTACGCGGCGGGAATACGCAGTATTTT
few	TRBJ1-2	TRBD1	TRBV4-3	CASSQASGQAPLYGYTF	TGCGCCAGCAGCCAAGCCTCCGGACAGGCTCCTTTATATGGCTACACCTTC
-	TRBJ2-5	TRBD2	TRBV7-2	CASSLASAGGLQETQYF	TGTGCCAGCAGCTTAGCTTCAGCGGGGGGGCTCCAAGAGACCCAGTACTTC
few	TRBJ2-2	-	TRBV7-2	CASSLTRFANTGELFF	TGTGCCAGCAGCTTAACGCGGTTCGCGAACACCGGGGAGCTGTTTTTT
-	TRBJ2-3	-	TRBV19	CASSRRGRTDTQYF	TGTGCCAGTAGTAGGAGGGGCCGAACAGATACGCAGTATTTT
few	TRBJ2-1	-	TRBV4-3	CASSQVNLVSYNEQFF	TGCGCCAGCAGCCAAGTTAATTTGGTATCCTACAATGAGCAGTTCTTC
-	TRBJ2-3	-	TRBV10-3	CAIKGAFSTDTQYF	TGTGCCATCAAAGGGGCCTTTAGCACAGATACGCAGTATTTT
-	TRBJ2-7	-	TRBV5-6	CASSLRGAGSSYEQYF	TGTGCCAGCAGCTTGAGGGGGGCAGGGAGCTCCTACGAGCAGTACTTC
-	TRBJ2-5	-	TRBV5-4	CASSMDPLEETQYF	TGTGCCAGCAGCATGGACCCTCTGGAGGAGACCCAGTACTTC
-	TRBJ1-2	TRBD1	TRBV9	CASSDRDRVYGYTF	TGTGCCAGCAGCGACCGGGACAGGGTCTATGGCTACACCTTC
few	TRBJ2-1	TRBD2	TRBV2	CASRKRGPYNEQFF	TGTGCCAGCAGGAAGCGGGGGCCGTACAATGAGCAGTTCTTC
few	TRBJ2-1	-	TRBV7-8	CASSQRWGGQFF	TGTGCCAGCAGCCAGAGATGGGGCGGGCAGTTCTTC
-	TRBJ1-5	-	TRBV5-1	CASSPRGNQPQHF	TGCGCCAGCAGCCCGAGAGGAAATCAGCCCCAGCATTTT
once	TRBJ2-4	-	TRBV5-1	CASSLFPDAKNIQYF	TGCGCCAGCAGCCTTTTCCCGGATGCCAAAAACATTCAGTACTTC
-	TRBJ2-5	-	TRBV7-3	CASSLLAEETQYF	TGTGCCAGCAGCTTATTAGCGGAAGAGACCCAGTACTTC
-	TRBJ2-2	-	TRBV2	CASRTNSSTGELFF	TGTGCCAGCCGGACTAATTCCAGCACCGGGGAGCTGTTTTTT